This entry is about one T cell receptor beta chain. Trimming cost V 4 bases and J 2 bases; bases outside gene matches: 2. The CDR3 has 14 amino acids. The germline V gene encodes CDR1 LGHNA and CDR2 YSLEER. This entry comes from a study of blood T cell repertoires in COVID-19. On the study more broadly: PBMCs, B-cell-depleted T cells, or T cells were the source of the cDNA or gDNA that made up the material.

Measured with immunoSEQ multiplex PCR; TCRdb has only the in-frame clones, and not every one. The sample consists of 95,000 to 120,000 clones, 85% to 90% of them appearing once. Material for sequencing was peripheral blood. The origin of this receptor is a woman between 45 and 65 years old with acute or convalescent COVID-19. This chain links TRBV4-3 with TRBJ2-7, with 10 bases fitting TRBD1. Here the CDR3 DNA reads TGCGCCAGCAGCCCCGGGACAGGGGCCTACGAGCAGTACTTC. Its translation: CASSPGTGAYEQYF.